The 25 T cell receptor beta chains below all came from one sample that was sequenced in a study of cytomegalovirus exposure and HLA in healthy donors (dated by TCRdb to between 2016 and 2019). Libraries were made using the immunoSEQ multiplex PCR assay. For the multiplex PCR, a mixture combining 60 forward primers for TCR Vbeta segments and 13 reverse primers for TCR Jbeta segments was used. TCRdb carries this immuneACCESS record with in-frame sequences only. Its versions omit some clonotypes, under half of them owing to an unresolved V gene in the studies checked, with the rest unexplained. The sample table holds around 150,000 clones, of which 50% to 75% were seen once. The ten largest clones represent roughly 6.8% of the sample. Sequenced: PBMCs. Receptor source: a woman in her sixties in good health and CMV-seropositive.

The chain employs TRBV28 and TRBJ2-7; perhaps TRBD2 as D (6 bases). The germline CDR1 and CDR2 sequences are MDHEN and SYDVKM. V lost 2 bases to trimming and J lost 7 bases, with 12 bases between them. The CDR3 is 13 amino acids. CDR3 sequence: CASSLKFAGEQYF. As DNA, the CDR3 is TGTGCCAGCAGTTTAAAGTTTGCGGGGGAGCAGTACTTC.

This chain connects TRBV9 to TRBJ1-2, with 8 bases fitting TRBD1. The J segment lost 0 bases and the V segment lost 0 bases, leaving 7 bases of the junction unmatched. The CDR3 consists of 17 residues. Germline V gives CDR1 SGDLS, CDR2 YYNGEE. CDR3 DNA sequence: TGTGCCAGCAGCGTAGGGGGGACAGGCTACGCTAACTATGGCTACACCTTC. Translating it yields CASSVGGTGYANYGYTF.

The CDR3 loop reads CASNRQGSDTQYF. Here the CDR3 DNA reads TGTGCCAGCAACCGACAGGGGTCAGATACGCAGTATTTT. The chain couples TRBV5-8 to TRBJ2-3; the match to TRBD1 covers 8 bases. With 6 bases clipped from V and 4 bases from J, the junction kept 4 bases outside the gene matches. CDR3 length: 13 residues. Germline V lookup: CDR1 SGHTS, CDR2 YDEGEE.

The rearrangement uses TRBV5-4 and TRBJ2-3; 10 bases agree with TRBD2. V shed 1 base, J shed 6 bases, and the junction held 8 bases outside the gene matches. Germline V gene lookup returns CDR1 SGHNT and CDR2 YYREEE (reference sequence). The CDR3 is 16 residues long. For the CDR3, the DNA is TGTGCCAGCAGCTTGCGGCTAGCGGGAGACCCCGATACGCAGTATTTT. Amino acids: CASSLRLAGDPDTQYF.

The CDR3 sequence is CAIRPTNTGELFF. The CDR3 nucleotides read TGTGCCATCCGTCCCACAAACACCGGGGAGCTGTTTTTT. This chain joins TRBV6-1 and TRBJ2-2; no clear D. Deletions cut 10 bases from V and 2 bases from J, with 11 bases between. CDR1 MNHNS and CDR2 SASEGT come from the germline V gene. CDR3 length: 13 amino acids.

The chain combines TRBV13 with TRBJ2-1; D unclear. The CDR3 runs to 11 residues. Trimming removed 0 bases at V and 10 bases at J, with 4 bases between. CDR1 PRHDT and CDR2 FYEKMQ come from the germline V gene (reference sequence). The CDR3 sequence: CASSLGSEQFF. The CDR3 DNA is TGTGCCAGCAGCTTAGGGTCAGAGCAGTTCTTC.

A single count supports this clone. The chain combines TRBV6-1 with TRBJ2-7; a weak D match, TRBD2 (7 bases). V shed 2 bases and J shed 6 bases, with 11 bases lying between them. The CDR3 loop spans 13 amino acids. The germline V gene encodes CDR1 MNHNS and CDR2 SASEGT. The DNA for the CDR3 is TGTGCCAGCAGTGAACGGGGGGCCTCCGAGCAGTACTTC. This codes for CASSERGASEQYF.

This clone was detected once. This chain connects TRBV28 to TRBJ1-2, with a possible D match to TRBD1 (6 bases). The CDR3 is made up of 14 amino acids. V lost 5 bases and J lost 3, with 13 bases in between. From germline, CDR1 is MDHEN and CDR2 SYDVKM. The CDR3 reads CASSPLRGDYGYTF. In nucleotides, the CDR3 is TGTGCCAGCAGTCCCCTCAGGGGAGACTATGGCTACACCTTC.

J is TRBJ1-1 and V is TRBV25-1; 7 nucleotides match TRBD1. The CDR3 consists of 14 residues. J lost 5 bases, V lost 5 bases, and 8 bases had no gene match. CDR1 and CDR2 from the germline V gene are MGHDK and SYGVNS. The CDR3 sequence: CASSPRDSGTEAFF. CDR3 bases: TGTGCCAGCAGTCCCCGGGACAGCGGGACTGAAGCTTTCTTT.

The chain has TRBV29-1 and TRBJ1-1; TRBD1 aligns across 7 bases. This CDR3 spans 13 amino acids. Trimming cost V 4 bases and J 3 bases; bases outside gene matches: 5. Germline CDR1 is SQVTM and CDR2 is ANQGSEA. Written as DNA, the CDR3 is TGCAGCGTTGTTCGGGACAGTTACACTGAAGCTTTCTTT. It encodes CSVVRDSYTEAFF.

The CDR3 coding sequence is TGCGCCAGCAGCTTGGCGCGGTTGGGGCAAGCACCAGATACGCAGTATTTT. It encodes CASSLARLGQAPDTQYF. The chain recombines TRBV5-1 with TRBJ2-3; possible D gene TRBD1, 5 bases. The V and J ends lost 0 bases and 4 bases respectively, with 18 bases between them. Germline CDR1 and CDR2: SGHRS and YFSETQ. The CDR3 consists of 17 residues.

This clone was counted a few times. V and J are TRBV6-5 and TRBJ1-5, with TRBD1 matching over 8 bases. Trimming removed 6 bases from V and 4 bases from J; junction bases left unmatched: 8. Germline V gene data show CDR1 as MNHEY and CDR2 as SVGAGI. The CDR3 runs to 15 residues. CDR3 loop: CASRPDRGWNQPQHF. The CDR3 bases are TGTGCCAGCAGACCAGACAGGGGTTGGAATCAGCCCCAGCATTTT.

This clone was counted only a few times. V is TRBV19 and J is TRBJ2-6; D gene ambiguous. Per the germline V gene, CDR1 is LNHDA and CDR2 is SQIVND (reference sequence). The V and J ends lost 3 bases and 0 bases respectively, with 3 bases between them. The CDR3 totals 14 residues. The CDR3 is CASSMYSGANVLTF. DNA for the CDR3: TGTGCCAGTAGTATGTACTCTGGGGCCAACGTCCTGACTTTC.

This chain joins TRBV15 and TRBJ1-5, with D perhaps matching TRBD1 (6 bases). V lost 0 bases, J lost 3 bases, and 15 bases lay in between. Germline V gene sequence: CDR1 LNHNV, CDR2 YYDKDF (reference sequence). This CDR3 is 17 amino acids long. CDR3 region: CATSRDRGGTNNQPQHF. The CDR3 bases are TGTGCCACCAGCAGAGATAGGGGAGGGACAAACAATCAGCCCCAGCATTTT.

The chain carries TRBV18 and TRBJ2-3, with D perhaps TRBD2 (5 bases). The CDR3 is made up of 15 amino acids. Germline assignment: CDR1 KGHSH and CDR2 LQKENI. Deletions cut 2 bases from V and 5 bases from J, with 14 bases between. The CDR3 spells CASSPIRDQRDTQYF. CDR3 bases: TGTGCCAGCTCACCAATCCGGGATCAGAGAGATACGCAGTATTTT.

There are a few counts of this clone. The V and J genes are TRBV30 and TRBJ2-1, with 9 bases matching TRBD2. The CDR3 is made up of 16 amino acids. V trimming: 3 bases; J trimming: 7 bases; junction bases outside the gene matches: 13. Germline CDR1 is GTSNPN and CDR2 is SVGIG (reference sequence). CDR3 sequence: CAWRRTAGGPWNEQFF. As DNA, the CDR3 is TGTGCCTGGAGGAGGACGGCGGGAGGGCCGTGGAATGAGCAGTTCTTC.

This chain connects TRBV20-1 to TRBJ2-7; D is unresolved. CDR1 and CDR2 (germline): DFQATT, SNEGSKA (reference sequence). The CDR3 has 11 amino acids. The V and J ends lost 3 bases and 5 bases respectively, with 8 bases between them. The CDR3 sequence is CSASTRDEQYF. CDR3 in DNA: TGCAGTGCTAGCACCCGAGACGAGCAGTACTTC.

This clone has a single count. The V and J genes are TRBV7-2 and TRBJ2-1, with 8 bases lining up with TRBD2. J gave up 0 bases and V 4 bases, and 5 bases lay outside the gene matches. Germline-derived CDR1 and CDR2 are SGHTA and FQGNSA. The CDR3 covers 16 residues. The CDR3, as DNA: TGTGCCAGCAGCTATATAAGCGGGAGCTCCTACAATGAGCAGTTCTTC. Residues: CASSYISGSSYNEQFF.

V usage is TRBV27 and J usage is TRBJ2-2; 12 nucleotides match TRBD1. This CDR3 contains 14 residues. V dropped 6 bases and J dropped 6; count of bases not matched to a gene: 2. Germline lookup yields CDR1 MNHEY and CDR2 SMNVEV (reference sequence). The CDR3, as DNA: TGTGCCAGCAGGTGGGACAGGGGGCCCGGGGAGCTGTTTTTT. It is translated as CASRWDRGPGELFF.

The chain carries TRBV7-2 and TRBJ1-4, with 8 bases matching TRBD1. J was trimmed by 8 bases and V by 5 bases; bases with no gene match: 7. This CDR3 comprises 14 residues. From germline, CDR1 is SGHTA and CDR2 FQGNSA. Here the CDR3 DNA reads TGTGCCAGCAGCCGAGACAGGGGAGAAGAAAAACTGTTTTTT. It translates to CASSRDRGEEKLFF. Filled out from reference TRBV7-2 and TRBJ1-4, the complete variable domain reads GAGVSQSPSNKVTEKGKDVELRCDPISGHTALYWYRQSLGQGLEFLIYFQGNSAPDKSGLPSDRFSAERTGGSVSTLTIQRTQQEDSAVYLCASSRDRGEEKLFFGSGTQLSVL.

V usage is TRBV6-5 and J usage is TRBJ2-7; D may be TRBD1 (6 bases). There are 14 residues in the CDR3. The germline CDR1 and CDR2 sequences are MNHEY and SVGAGI. V gave up 5 bases and J gave up 2 bases, with 13 bases separating them. The CDR3 loop reads CASSPAGVTYEQYF. The CDR3 DNA is TGTGCCAGCAGTCCCGCAGGGGTCACCTACGAGCAGTACTTC.

This clone has more than one count but fewer than ten. The V gene is TRBV29-1, the J gene TRBJ2-1; D is unresolved. Trimming stripped 3 bases from V and 7 bases from J, with 13 bases between. In germline, CDR1 is SQVTM, CDR2 ANQGSEA. The CDR3 length is 13 residues. In nucleotides, the CDR3 is TGCAGCGTTGATCGACTGGAAACGAATGAGCAGTTCTTC. Amino acids: CSVDRLETNEQFF.

This clone was counted between two and nine times. The chain carries TRBV18 and TRBJ2-5, with D possibly TRBD1 on 6 matching bases. Germline values: CDR1 KGHSH, CDR2 LQKENI. The CDR3 sequence is 13 residues long. V dropped 5 bases and J dropped 2 bases, with 9 bases sitting between them. The CDR3 DNA sequence: TGTGCCAGCTCATCGGACAGTCAAGAGACCCAGTACTTC. This encodes CASSSDSQETQYF. The variable domain in full, with the rest retrieved from reference TRBV18 and TRBJ2-5, is NAGVMQNPRHLVRRRGQEARLRCSPMKGHSHVYWYRQLPEEGLKFMVYLQKENIIDESGMPKERFSAEFPKEGPSILRIQQVVRGDSAAYFCASSSDSQETQYFGPGTRLLVL.

The V and J genes are TRBV18 and TRBJ2-7; maybe TRBD2 (5 bases). There are 15 residues in the CDR3. CDR1 is KGHSH and CDR2 is LQKENI in the germline V gene. V gave up 5 bases and J gave up 2 bases, with 16 bases separating them. CDR3 amino acids: CASSVSSRGTYEQYF. In DNA form, the CDR3 reads TGTGCCAGCTCAGTGTCATCCCGAGGGACCTACGAGCAGTACTTC.

This chain links TRBV11-2 with TRBJ2-1; D is ambiguous. Germline assignment: CDR1 SGHAT and CDR2 FQNNGV. The CDR3 sequence is 13 residues long. V was cut by 0 bases and J by 10 bases, with 10 bases left in between. This CDR3 reads CASSLDQAREQFF. The CDR3 coding sequence is TGTGCCAGCAGCTTAGATCAGGCCAGGGAGCAGTTCTTC.